These T cell receptor beta chains were read from a single sample in a study of T-cell memory formation after mild COVID-19. TCRdb re-called the 5' RACE reads through MiXCR, storing one row per CDR3 protein. Seen here are a few hundred thousand distinct CDR3 sequences, approximately 22% observed once, and the top ten hold roughly 23%. The specimen was PBMCs or a T cell subset sorted from them (not recorded which). Every receptor here comes from a man between 18 and 29 years old who had mild COVID-19 (a few samples of this study predate the infection). Cell type and time point are not known. Each CDR3 is given with its conserved first and last residue. D genes are given only for firm matches. The size entry is marked missing in some rows and otherwise reads once, few, many or a size class.

clone size	D gene	CDR3 length	V gene	J gene	CDR3 DNA	CDR3 protein
NA	NA	11	TRBV7-2	TRBJ1-2	TGTGCCAGCAGCTTAGGGGCGGGACCCTTTTTC	CASSLGAGPFF
NA	TRBD2	16	TRBV7-2	TRBJ2-5	TGTGCCAGCAGCCCCCGACTAGCGGGAACCCAAGAGACCCAGTACTTC	CASSPRLAGTQETQYF
NA	NA	15	TRBV5-1	TRBJ1-6	TGCGCCAGCAGTGGTGGAAACTCCTATAATTCACCCCTCCACTTT	CASSGGNSYNSPLHF
NA	TRBD1	16	TRBV7-2	TRBJ2-1	TGTGCCAGCAGCTTACGTACAGGGGGCGTCGGTCATGAGCAGTTCTTC	CASSLRTGGVGHEQFF
many	TRBD2	16	TRBV7-9	TRBJ2-1	TGTGCCAGCAGCTTAATCCGGACTAGAAATCACAATGAGCAGTTCTTC	CASSLIRTRNHNEQFF
few	NA	15	TRBV12-5	TRBJ1-1	TGTGCTAGTGGTTTGGCGTCCCTCCTGACCACTGAAGCTTTCTTT	CASGLASLLTTEAFF
NA	NA	14	TRBV7-9	TRBJ2-3	TGTGCCAGCAGCTCAAGCTCGAGGGTAGATACGCAGTATTTT	CASSSSSRVDTQYF
NA	NA	13	TRBV5-6	TRBJ2-5	TGTGCCAGCAGCTTCTCTAGCCAAGAGACCCAGTACTTC	CASSFSSQETQYF
NA	TRBD2	16	TRBV20-1	TRBJ2-1	TGCAGTGCGAGCAGACTAGCGGGCTTGACCTACAATGAGCAGTTCTTC	CSASRLAGLTYNEQFF
NA	NA	14	TRBV4-2	TRBJ2-7	TGTGCCAGCAGCCAATCCAGCCTGCCCTACGAGCAGTACTTC	CASSQSSLPYEQYF
NA	NA	15	TRBV12-3/TRBV12-4	TRBJ1-1	TGTGCCAGCACCGTAGGGGAGGGTATGGGCACTGAAGCTTTCTTT	CASTVGEGMGTEAFF
NA	NA	11	TRBV2	TRBJ2-5	TGTGCCAGCAGAGCCGTGGAGACCCAGTACTTC	CASRAVETQYF
few	TRBD1	13	TRBV30	TRBJ2-7	TGTGCCTGGAGCCACAGGGGCGCCTACGAGCAGTACTTC	CAWSHRGAYEQYF
NA	NA	13	TRBV10-2	TRBJ2-2	TGCGCCACCAGTAAACTAGGATCCGGGGAGCTGTTTTTT	CATSKLGSGELFF
many	NA	13	TRBV18	TRBJ2-5	TGTGCCAGCTCCTTACAGCTCCAAGAGACCCAGTACTTC	CASSLQLQETQYF
few	NA	14	TRBV6-5	TRBJ1-1	TGTGCCAGCAGTCTGCTACAGGGATTACCTGAAGCTTTCTTT	CASSLLQGLPEAFF
few	NA	13	TRBV7-9	TRBJ1-2	TGTGCCAGCAGACAGGTCGGAGTTGGTGGCTACACCTTC	CASRQVGVGGYTF
few	NA	13	TRBV4-1	TRBJ2-7	TGCGCCAGCAGCCAAGGGCAGTTCTACGAGCAGTACTTC	CASSQGQFYEQYF
NA	TRBD2	15	TRBV5-1	TRBJ2-1	TGCGCCAGCACCGGGACTAGCGGGGCTTACAATGAGCAGTTCTTC	CASTGTSGAYNEQFF
few	NA	18	TRBV7-6	TRBJ2-2	NA	CASILVSRGGYSTGELFF
few	TRBD1	11	TRBV13	TRBJ2-1	TGTGCCAGCAGCAAGACAGGGCAGCAGTTCTTC	CASSKTGQQFF
NA	TRBD2	15	TRBV9	TRBJ2-1	TGTGCCAGCAGCGTAGCACTAGCGGGGGGTAATGAGCAGTTCTTC	CASSVALAGGNEQFF
few	NA	14	TRBV29-1	TRBJ1-6	TGCAGCGTTGAAGGAGGGAAGGATAATTCACCCCTCCACTTT	CSVEGGKDNSPLHF
NA	TRBD2	17	TRBV4-1	TRBJ2-1	TGCGCCAGCAGCCAAGATAGAGCAGGGACCCTCGGGGGGGAGCAGTTCTTC	CASSQDRAGTLGGEQFF
NA	NA	15	TRBV7-9	TRBJ1-5	TGTGCCAGCAGCTTAGATTCGGTTAGCAATCAGCCCCAGCATTTT	CASSLDSVSNQPQHF
few	NA	15	TRBV7-2	TRBJ2-2	TGTGCCACCTTGGGGGCTCCAGTGAACACCGGGGAGCTGTTTTTT	CATLGAPVNTGELFF
few	NA	16	TRBV7-2	TRBJ1-2	TGTGCCAGCAGTAACCCGCAGACTCGAGTCAGCTATGGCTACACCTTC	CASSNPQTRVSYGYTF
NA	NA	12	TRBV11-2	TRBJ1-2	TGTGCCAGCAGCTTAGACCGCGTAGGCTACACCTTC	CASSLDRVGYTF